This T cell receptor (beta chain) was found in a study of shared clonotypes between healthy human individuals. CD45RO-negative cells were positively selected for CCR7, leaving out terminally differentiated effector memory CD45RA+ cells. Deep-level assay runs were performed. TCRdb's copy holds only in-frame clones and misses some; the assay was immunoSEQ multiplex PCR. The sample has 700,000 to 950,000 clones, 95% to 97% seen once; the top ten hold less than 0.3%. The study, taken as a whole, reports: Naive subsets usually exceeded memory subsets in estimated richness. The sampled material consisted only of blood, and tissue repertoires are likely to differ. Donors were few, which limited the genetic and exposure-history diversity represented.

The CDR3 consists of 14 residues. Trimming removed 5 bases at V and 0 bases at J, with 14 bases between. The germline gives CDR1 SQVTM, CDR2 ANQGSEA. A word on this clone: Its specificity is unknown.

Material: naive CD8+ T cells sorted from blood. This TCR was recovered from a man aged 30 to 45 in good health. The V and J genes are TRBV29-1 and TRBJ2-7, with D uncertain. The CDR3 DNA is TGCAGCGTTTTGCTTTTGTCTAGCTCCTACGAGCAGTACTTC. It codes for CSVLLLSSSYEQYF.